Below, 2 T cell receptor beta chains from the same sample are listed, as sequenced in a study of identical twins. Each CDR3 protein gets one entry after TCRdb re-called the 5' RACE reads with MiXCR. The table shows hundreds of thousands of distinct CDR3 sequences, with 15% to 20% occurring only once. The same sample was also used in a study of T cells expressing NK-cell markers.

The material sequenced was PBMCs. Receptors were obtained from a woman younger than 30 in good health.

Concerning this clonotype itself: A much larger clone sits a single nucleotide away, making a read error possible. This rearrangement joins TRBV11-2 to TRBJ2-3; D is perhaps TRBD2 (6 bases). This CDR3 has 16 amino acids. Germline V gene lookup returns CDR1 SGHAT and CDR2 FQNNGV. V lost 5 bases and J lost 1, with 16 bases in between. The CDR3 bases are TGTGCCAGCAGCGTCTGGAGGACGGGGGGCACAGATACGCAGTATTTT. Residues: CASSVWRTGGTDTQYF.

V gene TRBV7-9 combines with J gene TRBJ1-4; D is perhaps TRBD1 (5 bases). Per germline, CDR1 SEHNR and CDR2 FQNEAQ (reference sequence). V dropped 0 bases and J dropped 5 bases, with 10 bases sitting between them. The CDR3 covers 15 residues. CDR3 DNA: TGTGCCAGCAGCTTAGCCGGGACGTTGAATGAAAAACTGTTTTTT. Translated, it gives CASSLAGTLNEKLFF.